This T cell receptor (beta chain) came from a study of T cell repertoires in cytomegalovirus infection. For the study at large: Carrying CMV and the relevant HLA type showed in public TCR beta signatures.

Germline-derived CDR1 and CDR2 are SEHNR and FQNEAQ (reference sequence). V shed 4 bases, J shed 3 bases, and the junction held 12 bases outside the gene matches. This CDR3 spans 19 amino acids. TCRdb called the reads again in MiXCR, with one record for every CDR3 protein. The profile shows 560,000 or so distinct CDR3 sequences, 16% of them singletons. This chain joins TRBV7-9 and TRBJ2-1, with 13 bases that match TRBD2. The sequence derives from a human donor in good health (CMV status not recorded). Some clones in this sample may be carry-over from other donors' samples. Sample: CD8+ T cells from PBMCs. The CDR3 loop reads CASSSLRGTSGGDYNEQFF. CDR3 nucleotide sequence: TGTGCCAGCAGCTCCCTACGGGGTACTAGCGGGGGGGACTACAATGAGCAGTTCTTC. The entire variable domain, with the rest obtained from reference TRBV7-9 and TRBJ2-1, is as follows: DTGVSQNPRHKITKRGQNVTFRCDPISEHNRLYWYRQTLGQGPEFLTYFQNEAQLEKSRLLSDRFSAERPKGSFSTLEIQRTEQGDSAMYLCASSSLRGTSGGDYNEQFFGPGTRLTVL.